The next 19 T cell receptor beta chains were all read from a single sample in a study of cytomegalovirus exposure and HLA in healthy donors. PCR used 60 Vbeta primers and 13 Jbeta primers. Clones were read by immunoSEQ multiplex PCR, and TCRdb kept only the in-frame ones, dropping some. The repertoire consists of under 200,000 clones, with around four fifths occurring once and the leading ten covering 2.5% to 3.5%. The sample was PBMCs. All receptors come from a female donor in good health and CMV-seronegative.

The J gene is TRBJ2-3, the V gene TRBV11-2; D ambiguous. Germline lookup yields CDR1 SGHAT and CDR2 FQNNGV. The CDR3 extends over 14 amino acids. Trimming removed 0 bases at V and 3 bases at J, with 7 bases between. CDR3 sequence: CASSLEVQTDTQYF. DNA for the CDR3: TGTGCCAGCAGCTTAGAGGTCCAGACAGATACGCAGTATTTT. The whole variable domain, remainder taken from reference TRBV11-2 and TRBJ2-3, is EAGVAQSPRYKIIEKRQSVAFWCNPISGHATLYWYQQILGQGPKLLIQFQNNGVVDDSQLPKDRFSAERLKGVDSTLKIQPAKLEDSAVYLCASSLEVQTDTQYFGPGTRLTVL.

This clone was recorded once. The V gene is TRBV21-1, the J gene TRBJ1-1; TRBD1, the table's D call, lacks a check against the DNA. TRBV21-1 is labeled a pseudogene. This CDR3 contains 14 residues. The CDR3 coding sequence is TGTGCCAGCAGTCCGGGACAACAAAGGACTGAAGCTTTCTTT. Amino acid sequence: CASSPGQQRTEAFF.

The V gene is TRBV11-1, the J gene TRBJ2-7, with TRBD1 matching 7 bases. The CDR3 extends over 16 amino acids. Germline V gene sequence: CDR1 SGHAT, CDR2 FQDESV (reference sequence). Trimming cost V 6 bases and J 5 bases; bases outside gene matches: 16. The CDR3 loop reads CASSSLGQVLLDEQYF. CDR3 in DNA: TGTGCCAGCAGTTCACTCGGACAGGTGCTTCTAGACGAGCAGTACTTC. The full variable domain, with the rest looked up from reference TRBV11-1 and TRBJ2-7, is EAEVAQSPRYKITEKSQAVAFWCDPISGHATLYWYRQILGQGPELLVQFQDESVVDDSQLPKDRFSAERLKGVDSTLKIQPAELGDSAMYLCASSSLGQVLLDEQYFGPGTRLTVT.

The chain is built from TRBV19 and TRBJ2-1; 9 positions match TRBD2. The CDR3 length is 17 residues. V lost 5 bases to trimming and J lost 7 bases; unmatched junction nucleotides: 15. Germline CDR1 and CDR2: LNHDA and SQIVND (reference sequence). The CDR3 bases are TGTGCCAGTAGTCAACTGACTAGCGCCGCGGGAGGGAATGAGCAGTTCTTC. This translates into CASSQLTSAAGGNEQFF. Combining the CDR3 with reference TRBV19 and TRBJ2-1 gives the whole variable domain DGGITQSPKYLFRKEGQNVTLSCEQNLNHDAMYWYRQDPGQGLRLIYYSQIVNDFQKGDIAEGYSVSREKKESFPLTVTSAQKNPTAFYLCASSQLTSAAGGNEQFFGPGTRLTVL.

This clone has a handful of counts. The gene calls are TRBV7-9 and TRBJ2-7, with TRBD2 as a possible D gene (5 bases). Per the germline V gene, CDR1 is SEHNR and CDR2 is FQNEAQ (reference sequence). CDR3 length: 16 amino acids. V was clipped by 1 base and J by 1 base, with 14 bases between them. In DNA, the CDR3 is TGTGCCAGCAGCTTAGGGTCCAGCGGATTATCCTACGAGCAGTACTTC. It yields the protein CASSLGSSGLSYEQYF.

This rearrangement joins TRBV21-1 to TRBJ1-3; whether TRBD1, the table's D call, matches the DNA was not checked. TRBV21-1 is annotated as a pseudogene. The CDR3 consists of 15 residues. The CDR3 bases are TGTGCCAGCAGCCGGATCAGCAGGGGTGGGTACACCATATATTTT. It translates to CASSRISRGGYTIYF.

The chain uses TRBV9 and TRBJ2-1; 9 bases map to TRBD2. The CDR3 is 16 residues long. Germline CDR1 SGDLS, CDR2 YYNGEE. Trimming took 0 bases from V and 6 from J; bases not matched to a gene: 7. Written as DNA, the CDR3 is TGTGCCAGCAGCGTAGCCGGCGGGGGGGTAGTCAATGAGCAGTTCTTC. It codes for CASSVAGGGVVNEQFF.

CDR3 protein: CASSVGTDGNTIYF. DNA of the CDR3: TGTGCCAGCAGCGTCGGGACAGATGGAAACACCATATATTTT. The V gene is TRBV9, the J gene TRBJ1-3; TRBD1 aligns across 7 bases. The CDR3 runs 14 residues. Losses at the gene ends were 2 bases for V and 3 bases for J; bases not matched to a gene: 2. Looked up from germline, CDR1 is SGDLS and CDR2 is YYNGEE.

This clone was counted once. The chain carries TRBV21-1 and TRBJ1-3. TRBV21-1 is a pseudogene locus. The CDR3 length is 17 residues. CDR3 region: CASSSGALEFSGNTIYF. DNA of the CDR3: TGTGCCAGCAGCTCTGGCGCCCTAGAATTTTCTGGAAACACCATATATTTT.

This clone was recorded once. The CDR3 bases are TGTGCCTGGAGTCTCCGGGACAGGAACACTGAAGCTTTCTTT. Residues: CAWSLRDRNTEAFF. The chain carries TRBV30 and TRBJ1-1; 7 nucleotides line up with TRBD1. Losses at the gene ends were 2 bases for V and 1 base for J; bases not matched to a gene: 4. CDR1 and CDR2 (germline): GTSNPN, SVGIG (reference sequence). CDR3 size: 14 residues.

The rearrangement uses TRBV12-5 and TRBJ2-5; a weak D match, TRBD1 (6 bases). Trimming cost V 3 bases and J 3 bases, with 17 bases left between them. The CDR3 has 16 residues. CDR1 LGHNT and CDR2 FRNRAP come from the germline V gene. The CDR3 loop reads CASGFGQSSKKETQYF. In DNA, the CDR3 is TGTGCTAGTGGTTTCGGACAGAGCAGTAAGAAAGAGACCCAGTACTTC.

V gene TRBV7-2 combines with J gene TRBJ2-1; the match to TRBD2 covers 12 bases. The CDR3 consists of 15 residues. Trimming cost V 1 base and J 8 bases; bases outside gene matches: 3. Germline V gene data show CDR1 as SGHTA and CDR2 as FQGNSA. The CDR3 region has the DNA TGTGCCAGCAGCTTAGTTGCTAGCGGGGGGGATGAGCAGTTCTTC. The encoded protein is CASSLVASGGDEQFF.

The sample holds a few counts of this clone. The chain combines TRBV21-1 with TRBJ1-2. TRBV21-1 is termed a pseudogene. The CDR3 is 13 residues long. CDR3 amino acids: CASSKGLIYGYTF. In DNA form, the CDR3 reads TGTGCCAGCAGCAAAGGACTTATCTATGGCTACACCTTC.

To note about this clone: The identical CDR3 is also encoded by other nucleotide sequences in the sample. V usage is TRBV18 and J usage is TRBJ1-6, with 7 bases that match TRBD1. V shed 3 bases and J 9 bases; nucleotides not matched to a gene: 5. Looked up from germline, CDR1 is KGHSH and CDR2 is LQKENI. This CDR3 has 14 amino acids. The CDR3 spells CASSPLDRSSPLHF. CDR3 DNA: TGTGCCAGCTCACCCTTGGACAGGTCTTCACCCCTCCACTTT.

This chain uses TRBV14 with TRBJ2-3; D may be TRBD2 (6 bases). This CDR3 is built from 12 residues. Trimming removed 3 bases at V and 10 bases at J, with 11 bases between. Germline loops: CDR1 SGHDN, CDR2 FVKESK. CDR3 residues: CASSHGGVAQYF. In DNA, the CDR3 is TGTGCCAGCAGCCACGGGGGTGTGGCGCAGTATTTT.

The chain is built from TRBV5-1 and TRBJ1-3; TRBD1 might be the D (6 bases). The CDR3 length is 15 residues. Germline V gene data show CDR1 as SGHRS and CDR2 as YFSETQ. V gave up 1 base and J gave up 2 bases, with 10 bases separating them. The CDR3 region is CASSLPQGTGNTIYF. The CDR3 bases are TGCGCCAGCAGCTTGCCACAGGGTACTGGAAACACCATATATTTT. The full variable domain, with the rest looked up from reference TRBV5-1 and TRBJ1-3, is KAGVTQTPRYLIKTRGQQVTLSCSPISGHRSVSWYQQTPGQGLQFLFEYFSETQRNKGNFPGRFSGRQFSNSRSEMNVSTLELGDSALYLCASSLPQGTGNTIYFGEGSWLTVV.

The V and J genes are TRBV11-1 and TRBJ2-5, with 7 bases identical to TRBD1. The CDR3 is 18 residues long. CDR1 is SGHAT and CDR2 is FQDESV in the germline V gene (reference sequence). V lost 3 bases, J lost 5 bases, and 18 bases stayed unmatched. CDR3 nucleotide sequence: TGTGCCAGCAGCTTGCCCAACAAGGGGGCCCTTGGTAGTGAGACCCAGTACTTC. This translates into CASSLPNKGALGSETQYF.

The J gene is TRBJ2-7, the V gene TRBV6-6; TRBD2 agrees at 7 bases. V lost 6 bases and J lost 2; bases outside the gene matches: 7. The CDR3 is 14 residues long. Germline CDR1 reads MNHNY; CDR2 reads SVGAGI (reference sequence). The CDR3 DNA is TGTGCCAGCAGCTTCGAAGCGGGAACCTACGAGCAGTACTTC. Translated: CASSFEAGTYEQYF.

V is TRBV28 and J is TRBJ2-2; D is possibly TRBD1 (6 bases). From germline, CDR1 is MDHEN and CDR2 SYDVKM. V was pared by 5 bases and J by 1 base, with 17 bases between. The CDR3 is 17 residues long. This CDR3 is CASSPRPATGNTGELFF. The DNA for the CDR3 is TGTGCCAGCAGTCCCAGGCCCGCGACAGGGAACACCGGGGAGCTGTTTTTT. Supplemented by reference TRBV28 and TRBJ2-2, the full variable domain reads DVKVTQSSRYLVKRTGEKVFLECVQDMDHENMFWYRQDPGLGLRLIYFSYDVKMKEKGDIPEGYSVSREKKERFSLILESASTNQTSMYLCASSPRPATGNTGELFFGEGSRLTVL.